This T cell receptor beta chain was sequenced for a study of blood T cell repertoires in COVID-19. Some clones are missing from TCRdb's copy, which holds only in-frame ones; the method was immunoSEQ multiplex PCR. This sample has around 230,000 clones, with over 85% found just once. Individuals drawn from under 30 US areas were about 18 to 90 years old. The sample comprised PBMCs or T cells enriched from blood (not recorded which). The TCR comes from a woman aged 30 to 39 with acute COVID-19.

DNA of the CDR3: TGTGCCAGCAGCTTAAATGAGGGGGGGACTGAAGCTTTCTTT. It encodes CASSLNEGGTEAFF. This chain joins TRBV7-2 and TRBJ1-1, with D tentatively TRBD1 (6 bases). This CDR3 region has 14 residues. The germline CDR1 and CDR2 sequences are SGHTA and FQGNSA. Trimming removed 2 bases at V and 5 bases at J, with 12 bases between.